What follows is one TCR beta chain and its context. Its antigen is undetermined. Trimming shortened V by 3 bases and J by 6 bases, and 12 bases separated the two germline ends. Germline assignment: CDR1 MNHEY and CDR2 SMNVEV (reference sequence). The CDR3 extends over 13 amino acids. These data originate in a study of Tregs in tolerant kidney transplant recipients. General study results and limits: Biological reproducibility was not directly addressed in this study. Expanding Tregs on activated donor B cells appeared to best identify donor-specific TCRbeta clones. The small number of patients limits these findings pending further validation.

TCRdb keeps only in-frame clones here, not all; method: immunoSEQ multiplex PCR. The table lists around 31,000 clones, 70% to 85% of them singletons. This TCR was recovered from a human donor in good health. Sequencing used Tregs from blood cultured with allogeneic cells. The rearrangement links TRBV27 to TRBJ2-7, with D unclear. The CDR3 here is CASSFSTRAEQYF. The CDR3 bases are TGTGCCAGCAGTTTCTCCACCCGGGCCGAGCAGTACTTC.